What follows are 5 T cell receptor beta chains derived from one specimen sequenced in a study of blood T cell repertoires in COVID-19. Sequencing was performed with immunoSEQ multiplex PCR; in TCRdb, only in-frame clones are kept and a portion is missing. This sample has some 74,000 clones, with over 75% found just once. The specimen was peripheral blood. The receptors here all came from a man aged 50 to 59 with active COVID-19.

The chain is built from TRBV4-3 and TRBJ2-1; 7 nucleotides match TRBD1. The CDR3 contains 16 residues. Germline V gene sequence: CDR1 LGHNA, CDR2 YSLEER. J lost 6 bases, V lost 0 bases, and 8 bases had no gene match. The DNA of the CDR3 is TGCGCCAGCAGCCAAGACGAAGGGGGCCAGTCCAATGAGCAGTTCTTC. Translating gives CASSQDEGGQSNEQFF.

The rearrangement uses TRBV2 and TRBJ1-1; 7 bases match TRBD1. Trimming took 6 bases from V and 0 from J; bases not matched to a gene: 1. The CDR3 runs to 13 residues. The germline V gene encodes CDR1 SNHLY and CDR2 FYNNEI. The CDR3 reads CASSGTVNTEAFF. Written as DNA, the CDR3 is TGTGCCAGCAGCGGGACAGTGAACACTGAAGCTTTCTTT.

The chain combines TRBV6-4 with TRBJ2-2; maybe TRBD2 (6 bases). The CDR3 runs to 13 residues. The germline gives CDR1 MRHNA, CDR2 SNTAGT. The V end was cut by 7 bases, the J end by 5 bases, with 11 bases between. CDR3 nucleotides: TGTGCCAGCAAGGCTAGCGCGACCGGGGAGCTGTTTTTT. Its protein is CASKASATGELFF.

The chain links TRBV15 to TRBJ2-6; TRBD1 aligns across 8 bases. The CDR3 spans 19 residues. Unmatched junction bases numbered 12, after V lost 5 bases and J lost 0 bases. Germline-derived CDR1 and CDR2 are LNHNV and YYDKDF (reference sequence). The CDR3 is CATSEDRVQGRSGANVLTF. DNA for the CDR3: TGTGCCACCAGCGAGGACAGGGTGCAGGGCCGCTCTGGGGCCAACGTCCTGACTTTC. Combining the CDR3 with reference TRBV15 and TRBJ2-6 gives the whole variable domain DAMVIQNPRYQVTQFGKPVTLSCSQTLNHNVMYWYQQKSSQAPKLLFHYYDKDFNNEADTPDNFQSRRPNTSFCFLDIRSPGLGDTAMYLCATSEDRVQGRSGANVLTFGAGSRLTVL.

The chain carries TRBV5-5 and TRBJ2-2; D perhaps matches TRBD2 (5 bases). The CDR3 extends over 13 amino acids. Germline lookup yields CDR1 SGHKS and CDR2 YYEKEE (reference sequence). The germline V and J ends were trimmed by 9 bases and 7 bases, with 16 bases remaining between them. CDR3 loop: CAIQREYGGELFF. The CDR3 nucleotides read TGTGCCATCCAGAGGGAGTATGGCGGGGAGCTGTTTTTT.